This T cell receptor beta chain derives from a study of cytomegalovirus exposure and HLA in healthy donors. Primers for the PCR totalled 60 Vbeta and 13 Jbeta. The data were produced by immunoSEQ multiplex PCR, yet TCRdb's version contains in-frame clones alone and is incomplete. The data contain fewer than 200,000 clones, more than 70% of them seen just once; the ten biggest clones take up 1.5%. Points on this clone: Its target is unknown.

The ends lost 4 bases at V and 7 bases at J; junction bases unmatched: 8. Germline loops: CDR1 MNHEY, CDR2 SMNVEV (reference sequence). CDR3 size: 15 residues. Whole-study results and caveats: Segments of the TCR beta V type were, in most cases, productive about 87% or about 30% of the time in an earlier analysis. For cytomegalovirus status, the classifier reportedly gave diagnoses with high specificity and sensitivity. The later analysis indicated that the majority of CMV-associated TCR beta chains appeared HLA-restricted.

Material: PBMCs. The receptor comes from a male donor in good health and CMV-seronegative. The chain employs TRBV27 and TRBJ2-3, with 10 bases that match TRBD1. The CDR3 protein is CASSSTGTGAHTQYF. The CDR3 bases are TGTGCCAGCAGTTCTACCGGGACAGGGGCCCATACGCAGTATTTT.